These T cell receptor beta chains were read from a single sample in a study of shared clonotypes between healthy human individuals. Using immunoSEQ multiplex PCR, the repertoire was profiled, and TCRdb retains in-frame clones only, with some absent. The data contain some 2,000,000 clones, approximately 96% of them singletons. Sequenced material: naive CD4+ T cells sorted from blood. The receptors come from a man aged 18 to 30 in good health. The CDR3 runs from the conserved cysteine through the conserved F or W. Each record gives: V gene, D gene, CDR3 length, clone size, J gene, CDR3 protein, CDR3 DNA. A D gene is named only where the DNA matches it firmly. Clone size is not always given. Where it is, it says once, few, many or a class for expanded clones.

V gene: TRBV7-9; D gene: TRBD2; CDR3 length: 14; clone size: NA; J gene: TRBJ2-7; CDR3 protein: CASSLSGRADEQYF; CDR3 DNA: TGTGCCAGCAGCTTAAGCGGGAGGGCCGACGAGCAGTACTTC
V gene: TRBV6-4; D gene: TRBD1; CDR3 length: 17; clone size: NA; J gene: TRBJ2-7; CDR3 protein: CASSDAPFTQGVDEQYF; CDR3 DNA: TGTGCCAGCAGTGACGCGCCCTTTACCCAGGGGGTTGACGAGCAGTACTTC
V gene: TRBV9; D gene: NA; CDR3 length: 15; clone size: NA; J gene: TRBJ1-1; CDR3 protein: CASSVGGNMNTEAFF; CDR3 DNA: TGTGCCAGCAGCGTAGGGGGGAACATGAACACTGAAGCTTTCTTT
V gene: TRBV6-6; D gene: TRBD1; CDR3 length: 16; clone size: once; J gene: TRBJ2-7; CDR3 protein: CASSHTGGRVFYEQYF; CDR3 DNA: TGTGCCAGCAGTCACACAGGGGGTAGGGTCTTTTACGAGCAGTACTTC
V gene: TRBV7-8; D gene: TRBD2; CDR3 length: 16; clone size: NA; J gene: TRBJ2-7; CDR3 protein: CASRRTSGGSSYEQYF; CDR3 DNA: TGTGCCAGCAGGCGAACTAGCGGGGGATCCTCCTACGAGCAGTACTTC
V gene: TRBV5-8; D gene: TRBD2; CDR3 length: 15; clone size: NA; J gene: TRBJ2-7; CDR3 protein: CASSLAGLAAYEQYF; CDR3 DNA: TGTGCCAGCAGCTTGGCCGGCCTAGCGGCCTACGAGCAGTACTTC
V gene: TRBV6-6; D gene: NA; CDR3 length: 13; clone size: NA; J gene: TRBJ2-7; CDR3 protein: CASSYPASYEQYF; CDR3 DNA: TGTGCCAGCAGTTACCCTGCCTCCTACGAGCAGTACTTC
V gene: TRBV30; D gene: TRBD1; CDR3 length: 14; clone size: NA; J gene: TRBJ1-2; CDR3 protein: CAWTGGIRGYGYTF; CDR3 DNA: TGTGCCTGGACAGGGGGCATCCGGGGCTATGGCTACACCTTC
V gene: TRBV18; D gene: NA; CDR3 length: 15; clone size: NA; J gene: TRBJ1-1; CDR3 protein: CASSPPSRRNTEAFF; CDR3 DNA: TGTGCCAGCTCACCCCCCTCCAGGCGGAACACTGAAGCTTTCTTT
V gene: TRBV30; D gene: TRBD1; CDR3 length: 12; clone size: NA; J gene: TRBJ2-1; CDR3 protein: CAGTGGYNEQFF; CDR3 DNA: TGTGCCGGGACAGGGGGTTACAATGAGCAGTTCTTC
V gene: TRBV6-5; D gene: NA; CDR3 length: 15; clone size: NA; J gene: TRBJ1-5; CDR3 protein: CASRSGGGLNQPQHF; CDR3 DNA: TGTGCCAGCAGGTCGGGGGGGGGTCTCAATCAGCCCCAGCATTTT
V gene: TRBV6-6; D gene: NA; CDR3 length: 12; clone size: NA; J gene: TRBJ1-4; CDR3 protein: CASNRQGEKLFF; CDR3 DNA: TGTGCCAGCAACAGACAAGGTGAAAAACTGTTTTTT
V gene: TRBV7-9; D gene: NA; CDR3 length: 16; clone size: NA; J gene: TRBJ2-3; CDR3 protein: CASSPLGEGVADTQYF; CDR3 DNA: TGTGCCAGCAGCCCCCTAGGTGAAGGAGTTGCAGATACGCAGTATTTT
V gene: TRBV15; D gene: TRBD1; CDR3 length: 17; clone size: NA; J gene: TRBJ2-1; CDR3 protein: CATSRDPLGTGDNEQFF; CDR3 DNA: TGTGCCACCAGCAGGGATCCACTCGGGACAGGTGACAATGAGCAGTTCTTC
V gene: TRBV20-1; D gene: NA; CDR3 length: 11; clone size: NA; J gene: TRBJ1-2; CDR3 protein: CTGETDYGYTF; CDR3 DNA: TGCACGGGCGAGACAGACTATGGCTACACCTTC
V gene: TRBV7-2; D gene: NA; CDR3 length: 15; clone size: NA; J gene: TRBJ2-3; CDR3 protein: CASSVRGRSTDTQYF; CDR3 DNA: TGTGCCAGCAGCGTCAGGGGACGTAGCACAGATACGCAGTATTTT
V gene: TRBV7-6; D gene: NA; CDR3 length: 14; clone size: NA; J gene: TRBJ1-2; CDR3 protein: CASSPERQDYGYTF; CDR3 DNA: TGTGCCAGCAGCCCTGAGAGACAGGACTATGGCTACACCTTC
V gene: TRBV30; D gene: NA; CDR3 length: 14; clone size: NA; J gene: TRBJ1-5; CDR3 protein: CAWSVGDSNQPQHF; CDR3 DNA: TGTGCCTGGAGTGTGGGGGACAGCAATCAGCCCCAGCATTTT
V gene: TRBV11-3; D gene: NA; CDR3 length: 15; clone size: NA; J gene: TRBJ2-3; CDR3 protein: CASSRDGSSTDTQYF; CDR3 DNA: TGTGCCAGCAGCCGGGACGGCTCTAGCACAGATACGCAGTATTTT
V gene: TRBV15; D gene: TRBD1; CDR3 length: 14; clone size: NA; J gene: TRBJ1-2; CDR3 protein: CATSIGTAPAGYTF; CDR3 DNA: TGTGCCACCAGCATTGGGACAGCCCCTGCCGGCTACACCTTC
V gene: TRBV4-1; D gene: TRBD1; CDR3 length: 16; clone size: once; J gene: TRBJ1-6; CDR3 protein: CASSQPGTGLNSPLHF; CDR3 DNA: TGCGCCAGCAGCCAACCCGGGACAGGGCTTAATTCACCCCTCCACTTT
V gene: TRBV28; D gene: NA; CDR3 length: 17; clone size: NA; J gene: TRBJ1-6; CDR3 protein: CASSQTGRGQVNSPLHF; CDR3 DNA: TGTGCCAGCAGCCAGACGGGTAGGGGACAAGTTAATTCACCCCTCCACTTT
V gene: TRBV28; D gene: NA; CDR3 length: 14; clone size: NA; J gene: TRBJ1-1; CDR3 protein: CASSSGPRRTEAFF; CDR3 DNA: TGTGCCAGCAGTTCCGGGCCCCGGAGGACTGAAGCTTTCTTT
V gene: TRBV18; D gene: NA; CDR3 length: 14; clone size: NA; J gene: TRBJ1-1; CDR3 protein: CASSPKDMNTEAFF; CDR3 DNA: TGTGCCAGCTCACCAAAGGACATGAACACTGAAGCTTTCTTT
V gene: TRBV18; D gene: NA; CDR3 length: 12; clone size: NA; J gene: TRBJ2-5; CDR3 protein: CASSLFQETQYF; CDR3 DNA: TGTGCCAGCTCACTATTCCAAGAGACCCAGTACTTC
V gene: TRBV2; D gene: NA; CDR3 length: 10; clone size: NA; J gene: TRBJ2-7; CDR3 protein: CASGTYEQYF; CDR3 DNA: TGTGCCAGCGGGACCTACGAGCAGTACTTC
V gene: TRBV9; D gene: NA; CDR3 length: 15; clone size: NA; J gene: TRBJ1-4; CDR3 protein: CASSPRFGGNEKLFF; CDR3 DNA: TGTGCCAGCAGCCCAAGATTTGGGGGTAATGAAAAACTGTTTTTT
V gene: TRBV27; D gene: NA; CDR3 length: 13; clone size: NA; J gene: TRBJ1-5; CDR3 protein: CAATDYSNQPQHF; CDR3 DNA: TGTGCCGCAACAGATTATAGCAATCAGCCCCAGCATTTT
V gene: TRBV5-1; D gene: TRBD1; CDR3 length: 16; clone size: NA; J gene: TRBJ2-3; CDR3 protein: CASSWTGTGGADTQYF; CDR3 DNA: TGCGCCAGCAGCTGGACCGGGACAGGGGGCGCAGATACGCAGTATTTT
V gene: TRBV10-3; D gene: TRBD1; CDR3 length: 16; clone size: NA; J gene: TRBJ2-2; CDR3 protein: CAISEGQGPHDGELFF; CDR3 DNA: TGTGCCATCAGTGAGGGACAGGGCCCCCACGACGGGGAGCTGTTTTTT
V gene: TRBV28; D gene: NA; CDR3 length: 14; clone size: NA; J gene: TRBJ1-1; CDR3 protein: CASSNRALNTEAFF; CDR3 DNA: TGTGCCAGCAGCAACAGGGCATTAAACACTGAAGCTTTCTTT
V gene: TRBV28; D gene: NA; CDR3 length: 14; clone size: NA; J gene: TRBJ1-6; CDR3 protein: CASSPVGDGSPLHF; CDR3 DNA: TGTGCCAGCAGCCCGGTAGGGGACGGTTCACCCCTCCACTTT
V gene: TRBV10-3; D gene: NA; CDR3 length: 13; clone size: NA; J gene: TRBJ2-3; CDR3 protein: CAITTGATDTQYF; CDR3 DNA: TGTGCCATCACTACAGGAGCTACAGATACGCAGTATTTT
V gene: TRBV7-9; D gene: NA; CDR3 length: 14; clone size: NA; J gene: TRBJ2-2; CDR3 protein: CASMSRSNTGELFF; CDR3 DNA: TGTGCCAGCATGAGCAGATCGAACACCGGGGAGCTGTTTTTT
V gene: TRBV7-9; D gene: NA; CDR3 length: 13; clone size: once; J gene: TRBJ2-7; CDR3 protein: CASHSSGANEQYF; CDR3 DNA: TGTGCCAGCCATTCGTCGGGGGCAAACGAGCAGTACTTC
V gene: TRBV6-6; D gene: NA; CDR3 length: 14; clone size: NA; J gene: TRBJ2-7; CDR3 protein: CASSYGAGAYEQYF; CDR3 DNA: TGTGCCAGCAGTTACGGGGCAGGGGCCTACGAGCAGTACTTC
V gene: TRBV29-1; D gene: NA; CDR3 length: 11; clone size: NA; J gene: TRBJ2-5; CDR3 protein: CSVSTKETQYF; CDR3 DNA: TGCAGCGTTTCAACGAAAGAGACCCAGTACTTC
V gene: TRBV5-1; D gene: NA; CDR3 length: 12; clone size: NA; J gene: TRBJ2-5; CDR3 protein: CASTEVQETQYF; CDR3 DNA: TGCGCCAGCACAGAGGTTCAAGAGACCCAGTACTTC
V gene: TRBV14; D gene: NA; CDR3 length: 13; clone size: NA; J gene: TRBJ1-1; CDR3 protein: CASSQFMNTEAFF; CDR3 DNA: TGTGCCAGCAGCCAGTTTATGAACACTGAAGCTTTCTTT
V gene: TRBV5-1; D gene: NA; CDR3 length: 16; clone size: NA; J gene: TRBJ1-1; CDR3 protein: CASSPNTGPPNTEAFF; CDR3 DNA: TGCGCCAGCAGCCCTAACACAGGGCCCCCGAACACTGAAGCTTTCTTT
V gene: TRBV28; D gene: NA; CDR3 length: 11; clone size: NA; J gene: TRBJ2-7; CDR3 protein: CASTSYYEQYF; CDR3 DNA: TGTGCCAGCACTTCTTACTACGAGCAGTACTTC
V gene: TRBV10-3; D gene: TRBD1; CDR3 length: 14; clone size: NA; J gene: TRBJ2-2; CDR3 protein: CAISVDRGTGELFF; CDR3 DNA: TGTGCCATCAGTGTAGACAGGGGCACCGGGGAGCTGTTTTTT
V gene: TRBV6-1; D gene: TRBD1; CDR3 length: 15; clone size: NA; J gene: TRBJ1-1; CDR3 protein: CASTQEGAIYTEAFF; CDR3 DNA: TGTGCCAGCACCCAGGAGGGGGCGATTTACACTGAAGCTTTCTTT
V gene: TRBV6-6; D gene: NA; CDR3 length: 15; clone size: NA; J gene: TRBJ1-1; CDR3 protein: CASSPPGRGNTEAFF; CDR3 DNA: TGTGCCAGCAGCCCCCCCGGGCGGGGGAACACTGAAGCTTTCTTT
V gene: TRBV10-3; D gene: TRBD1; CDR3 length: 14; clone size: NA; J gene: TRBJ1-3; CDR3 protein: CASRQGGVGNTIYF; CDR3 DNA: TGTGCCTCTCGCCAGGGGGGAGTCGGAAACACCATATATTTT
V gene: TRBV7-2; D gene: NA; CDR3 length: 13; clone size: NA; J gene: TRBJ2-2; CDR3 protein: CASSPNNSGELFF; CDR3 DNA: TGTGCCAGCAGCCCAAACAACTCCGGGGAGCTGTTTTTT
V gene: TRBV19; D gene: TRBD1; CDR3 length: 14; clone size: NA; J gene: TRBJ2-7; CDR3 protein: CASSNRQGAYEQYF; CDR3 DNA: TGTGCCAGTAGTAACCGACAGGGGGCCTACGAGCAGTACTTC
V gene: TRBV30; D gene: NA; CDR3 length: 14; clone size: NA; J gene: TRBJ2-3; CDR3 protein: CAWSVGVVITAAYF; CDR3 DNA: TGTGCCTGGAGTGTAGGCGTCGTAATAACAGCGGCGTATTTT
V gene: TRBV25-1; D gene: NA; CDR3 length: 14; clone size: NA; J gene: TRBJ2-2; CDR3 protein: CASTSGTYTGELFF; CDR3 DNA: TGTGCCAGCACTTCCGGGACATACACCGGGGAGCTGTTTTTT
V gene: TRBV10-3; D gene: NA; CDR3 length: 11; clone size: NA; J gene: TRBJ2-7; CDR3 protein: CAISEGGEQYF; CDR3 DNA: TGTGCCATCAGTGAGGGAGGCGAGCAGTACTTC
V gene: TRBV5-6; D gene: NA; CDR3 length: 12; clone size: NA; J gene: TRBJ1-2; CDR3 protein: CASRPTGGGYTF; CDR3 DNA: TGTGCCAGCAGACCGACAGGAGGCGGCTACACCTTC
V gene: TRBV2; D gene: NA; CDR3 length: 15; clone size: NA; J gene: TRBJ2-3; CDR3 protein: CATQWKVVAADTQYF; CDR3 DNA: TGTGCCACCCAATGGAAGGTAGTAGCGGCAGATACGCAGTATTTT
V gene: TRBV7-2; D gene: NA; CDR3 length: 14; clone size: NA; J gene: TRBJ1-4; CDR3 protein: CASSLEMWGGGLFF; CDR3 DNA: TGTGCCAGCAGCTTAGAGATGTGGGGCGGGGGACTGTTTTTT
V gene: TRBV18; D gene: TRBD2; CDR3 length: 20; clone size: once; J gene: TRBJ2-7; CDR3 protein: CASSPFRRRYGTSGVYEQYF; CDR3 DNA: TGTGCCAGCTCACCATTCCGGCGCCGGTACGGGACTAGCGGGGTCTACGAGCAGTACTTC
V gene: TRBV7-9; D gene: NA; CDR3 length: 14; clone size: NA; J gene: TRBJ1-6; CDR3 protein: CASSRGDLGSPLHF; CDR3 DNA: TGTGCCAGCAGCCGGGGTGACTTGGGTTCACCCCTCCACTTT
V gene: TRBV28; D gene: TRBD2; CDR3 length: 14; clone size: NA; J gene: TRBJ2-7; CDR3 protein: CASSLLAGGPGQYF; CDR3 DNA: TGTGCCAGCAGTTTACTAGCGGGGGGGCCAGGGCAGTACTTC
V gene: TRBV29-1; D gene: NA; CDR3 length: 12; clone size: NA; J gene: TRBJ1-1; CDR3 protein: CSVDTGNTEAFF; CDR3 DNA: TGCAGCGTTGATACAGGGAACACTGAAGCTTTCTTT
V gene: TRBV9; D gene: NA; CDR3 length: 15; clone size: NA; J gene: TRBJ2-2; CDR3 protein: CASSTDRLSTGELFF; CDR3 DNA: TGTGCCAGCAGCACCGACAGGTTGAGCACCGGGGAGCTGTTTTTT
V gene: TRBV7-8; D gene: TRBD1; CDR3 length: 15; clone size: NA; J gene: TRBJ2-1; CDR3 protein: CASSRQTGDHNEQFF; CDR3 DNA: TGTGCCAGCAGCCGCCAGACAGGGGACCACAATGAGCAGTTCTTC